The sequence of this TCR beta chain was determined in a study of blood T cell repertoires in COVID-19. Study-level background: The United States, Italy and Spain provided the acute and convalescent COVID-19 samples. T cells, B-cell-depleted T cells, or PBMCs supplied cDNA or gDNA.

Seattle researchers signed up patients amid active infection and tracked them longitudinally. In the authors' workflow: Estimated nucleated cell counts came from reference gene primer amplification. The method was immunoSEQ multiplex PCR; TCRdb's version includes in-frame clones alone and lacks a portion of them. V and J calls plus clone size are reproduced from that table; the DNA served to infer D and trimming. This sample has roughly 120,000 clones, with roughly nine tenths found just once. CDR1 is SGHAT and CDR2 is FQNNGV in the germline V gene. V was clipped by 5 bases and J by 5 bases; unmatched bases: 5. The CDR3 is 13 residues long.

The V call is TRBV11-2, the J call TRBJ1-2; 7 nucleotides match TRBD1. This TCR came from a man in his sixties with COVID-19, enrolled during active disease. Source material: peripheral blood. CDR3 DNA sequence: TGTGCCAGCAGCCTGGGGACAGTATATGGCTACACCTTC. Translation gives CASSLGTVYGYTF.